This T cell receptor beta chain originates from a study of blood T cell repertoires in COVID-19 (dated by TCRdb to 2020 to 2022). Background on the whole study: Samples covering the acute and convalescent phases of COVID-19 were provided by collaborators in the United States, Italy and Spain. The material from the prospective study consisted of cDNA or gDNA derived from T cells, B-cell-depleted T cells, or PBMCs. Subjects who had been exposed to COVID-19, were actively infected with it, or had recovered from it provided the deeply sampled blood TCRbeta repertoires that made up the dataset. A freely available public database, intended as a resource for researchers studying the immune response to SARS-CoV-2, is where the repertoires were released. Samples came from the ongoing ImmuneRACE study (first 160 participants) plus 1,254 subjects from 6 global collaborators. A de-identified subject ID, COVID-19 status, age in years and sex were almost always included in the sample metadata. Where available, HLA class I and class II types were taken from metadata supplied by the sample provider and were not determined by assay-based typing. The investigation overall reported the following: The quantity of clinical and demographic metadata differed by source and by participant and was supplied without curation.

From the cysteine through the phenylalanine, the CDR3 covers 15 amino acids. Only the CDR3 region is kept as DNA, spanning 45 bases read in frame from base 1. V is trimmed back by 4 bases and J by 0 bases, and the junction contains 3 bases that no gene match accounts for. The germline V gene yields SGHRS for CDR1 and YFSETQ for CDR2. TCRbeta CDR3 regions were amplified from genomic DNA by means of the immunoSEQ Assay, a bias-controlled multiplex PCR. The authors processed their data as follows. Within the assay, amplification of reference gene primers was used to estimate how many nucleated cells each sample contained. To quantify the absolute abundance of each unique TCRbeta CDR3 rearrangement, sequence reads were collapsed and filtered. For each sample, productive Simpson clonality was calculated as the square root of Simpson's diversity index over productive rearrangements. The table comes from immuneACCESS by way of TCRdb, which keeps in-frame sequences with V and J called. Part of the clones is missing from these tables; in studies checked, under half for an unresolved V gene and the rest for unknown reasons. The V and J calls and clone size are taken from that table; D and trimming were inferred from the DNA. The sample table shows roughly 220,000 clones, and approximately 83% are seen once. 3.8% of the sample lies in the top ten.

About this clone itself: What antigen it recognizes has not been identified. Per-nucleotide qualities are absent, and no much larger clonotype sits a single base away.

Participants in the prospective study were aged roughly 18 to 100 years, lived in 20 to 25 United States geographic areas, and enrolled through a virtual design. To assign participants to cohorts, the prospective study relied on clinical history that participants themselves reported in a screening survey and a study questionnaire. In the prospective study, whole blood, serum and a nasopharyngeal or oropharyngeal swab were collected from each participant by mobile phlebotomists. Participants in the prospective study had the option to provide additional blood draws and questionnaires over a 2-month period. Before DNA extraction, prospective study blood samples were shipped either frozen or at room temperature.

The chain is assembled from TRBV5-1 and TRBJ1-1, with 10 middle bases fitting TRBD1. This clonotype was sampled from a woman in her forties with acute COVID-19. Material for sequencing was PBMCs or T cells enriched from blood (not recorded which). The nucleotides read TGCGCCAGCAGCCAGACAGGGGGCTTGAACACTGAAGCTTTCTTT. Its amino acids are CASSQTGGLNTEAFF. Where the CDR3 stops, the reference TRBV5-1 and TRBJ1-1 genes take over; the full variable domain is KAGVTQTPRYLIKTRGQQVTLSCSPISGHRSVSWYQQTPGQGLQFLFEYFSETQRNKGNFPGRFSGRQFSNSRSEMNVSTLELGDSALYLCASSQTGGLNTEAFFGQGTRLTVV.